This TCR beta chain was recovered during a study of identical twins. This clonotype was counted between two and nine times. TCRdb reprocessed the 5' RACE reads via MiXCR and lists one record per CDR3 protein. The table includes some 630,000 distinct CDR3 sequences, roughly 7.1% detected once. These data also formed part of another study, on yellow fever vaccine responses in identical twins.

The sequenced sample consisted of PBMCs. The clonotype originates from a woman in her late teens or twenties in good health.

CDR3: CASSRTVGDIQYF. The CDR3 bases are TGTGCCAGCAGTCGGACAGTGGGGGACATTCAGTACTTC. The chain carries TRBV12-3 or TRBV12-4 and TRBJ2-4, with a possible D match to TRBD1 (6 bases). The CDR3 length is 13 residues. The germline V and J ends were trimmed by 5 bases and 8 bases, with 13 bases remaining between them.